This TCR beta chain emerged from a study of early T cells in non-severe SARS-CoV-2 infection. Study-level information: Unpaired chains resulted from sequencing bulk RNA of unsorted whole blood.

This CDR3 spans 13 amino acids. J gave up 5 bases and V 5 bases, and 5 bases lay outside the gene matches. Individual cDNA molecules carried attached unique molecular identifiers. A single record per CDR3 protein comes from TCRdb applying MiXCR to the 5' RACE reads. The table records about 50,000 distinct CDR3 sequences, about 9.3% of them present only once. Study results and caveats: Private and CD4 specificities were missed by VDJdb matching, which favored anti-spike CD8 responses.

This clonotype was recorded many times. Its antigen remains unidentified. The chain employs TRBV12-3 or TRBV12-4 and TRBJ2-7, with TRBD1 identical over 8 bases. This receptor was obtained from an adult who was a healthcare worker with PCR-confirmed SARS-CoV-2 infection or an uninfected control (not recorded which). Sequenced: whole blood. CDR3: CASSRQGFNEQYF. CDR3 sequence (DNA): TGTGCCAGCAGTAGACAGGGGTTCAACGAGCAGTACTTC.